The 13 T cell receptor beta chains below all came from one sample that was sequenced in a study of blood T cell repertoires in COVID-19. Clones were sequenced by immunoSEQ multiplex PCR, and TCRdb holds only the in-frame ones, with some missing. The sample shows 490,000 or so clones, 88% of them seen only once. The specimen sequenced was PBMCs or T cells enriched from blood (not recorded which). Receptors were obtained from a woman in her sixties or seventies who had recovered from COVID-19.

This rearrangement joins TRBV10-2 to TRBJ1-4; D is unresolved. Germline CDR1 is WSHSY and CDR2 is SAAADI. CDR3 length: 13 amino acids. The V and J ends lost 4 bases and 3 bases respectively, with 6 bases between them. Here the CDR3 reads CASSGLANEKLFF. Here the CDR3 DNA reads TGCGCCAGCAGTGGACTCGCTAATGAAAAACTGTTTTTT.

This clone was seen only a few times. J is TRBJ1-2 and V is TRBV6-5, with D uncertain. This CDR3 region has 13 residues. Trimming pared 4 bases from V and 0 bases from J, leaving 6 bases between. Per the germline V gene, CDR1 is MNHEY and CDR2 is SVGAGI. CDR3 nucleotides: TGTGCCAGCAGTTTGGGAGCTAACTATGGCTACACCTTC. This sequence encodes CASSLGANYGYTF.

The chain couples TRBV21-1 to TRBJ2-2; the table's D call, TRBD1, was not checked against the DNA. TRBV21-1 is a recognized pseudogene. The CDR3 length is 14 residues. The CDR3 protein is CASSRDRGTGELFF. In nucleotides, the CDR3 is TGTGCCAGCAGCAGGGACAGGGGTACCGGGGAGCTGTTTTTT.

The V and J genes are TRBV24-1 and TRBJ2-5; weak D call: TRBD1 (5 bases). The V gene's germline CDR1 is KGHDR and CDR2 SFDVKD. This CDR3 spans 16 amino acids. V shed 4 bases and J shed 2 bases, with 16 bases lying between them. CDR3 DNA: TGTGCCACCAGTGAGCCCCGACAGTCTCCTCAAGAGACCCAGTACTTC. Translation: CATSEPRQSPQETQYF.

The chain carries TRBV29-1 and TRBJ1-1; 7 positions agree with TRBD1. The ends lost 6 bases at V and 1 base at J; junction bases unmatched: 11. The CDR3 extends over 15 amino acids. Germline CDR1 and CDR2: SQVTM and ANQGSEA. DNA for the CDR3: TGCAGCGTCGCCGGGACAGTGTGGGAGAACACTGAAGCTTTCTTT. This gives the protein CSVAGTVWENTEAFF. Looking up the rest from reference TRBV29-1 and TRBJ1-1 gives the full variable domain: SAVISQKPSRDICQRGTSLTIQCQVDSQVTMMFWYRQQPGQSLTLIATANQGSEATYESGFVIDKFPISRPNLTFSTLTVSNMSPEDSSIYLCSVAGTVWENTEAFFGQGTRLTVV.

CDR3 sequence reads: CASRRQVNSPLHF. As DNA, the CDR3 is TGTGCCAGCAGGAGACAGGTTAATTCACCCCTCCACTTT. The chain is built from TRBV6-5 and TRBJ1-6, with a possible D match to TRBD1 (6 bases). Trimming stripped 6 bases from V and 6 bases from J, with 9 bases between. Germline V gene sequence: CDR1 MNHEY, CDR2 SVGAGI. CDR3 length: 13 amino acids.

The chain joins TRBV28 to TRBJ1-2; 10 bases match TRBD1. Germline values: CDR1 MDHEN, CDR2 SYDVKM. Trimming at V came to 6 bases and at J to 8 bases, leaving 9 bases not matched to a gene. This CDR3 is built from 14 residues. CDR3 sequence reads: CASRLPTGGLGYTF. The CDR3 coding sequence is TGTGCCAGCAGGTTACCGACAGGGGGCCTCGGCTACACCTTC.

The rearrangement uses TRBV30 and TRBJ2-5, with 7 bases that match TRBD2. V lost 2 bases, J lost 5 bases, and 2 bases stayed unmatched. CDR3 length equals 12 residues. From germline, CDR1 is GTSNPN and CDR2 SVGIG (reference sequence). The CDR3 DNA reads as TGTGCCTGGAGTTTGGGGGGGGAGACCCAGTACTTC. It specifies CAWSLGGETQYF.

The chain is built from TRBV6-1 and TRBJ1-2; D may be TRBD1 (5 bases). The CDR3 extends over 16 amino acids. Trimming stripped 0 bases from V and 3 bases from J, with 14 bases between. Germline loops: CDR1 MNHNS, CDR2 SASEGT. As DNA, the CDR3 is TGTGCCAGCAGTGAAGCGCGGGAGGGACCATACTATGGCTACACCTTC. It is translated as CASSEAREGPYYGYTF.

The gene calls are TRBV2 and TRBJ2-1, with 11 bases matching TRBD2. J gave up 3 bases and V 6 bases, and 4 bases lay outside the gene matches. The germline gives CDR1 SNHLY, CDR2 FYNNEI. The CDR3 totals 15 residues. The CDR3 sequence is CASSRGLAGYNEQFF. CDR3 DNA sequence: TGTGCCAGCAGCCGTGGACTAGCGGGCTACAATGAGCAGTTCTTC. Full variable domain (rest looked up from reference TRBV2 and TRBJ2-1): EPEVTQTPSHQVTQMGQEVILRCVPISNHLYFYWYRQILGQKVEFLVSFYNNEISEKSEIFDDQFSVERPDGSNFTLKIRSTKLEDSAMYFCASSRGLAGYNEQFFGPGTRLTVL.

The CDR3 bases are TGTGCCAGCAGCTTAAGCGGGGACGACTACGAGCAGTACTTC. This encodes CASSLSGDDYEQYF. The rearrangement links TRBV7-9 to TRBJ2-7; 7 bases map to TRBD2. Trimming removed 2 bases from V and 3 bases from J; junction bases left unmatched: 4. Germline assignment: CDR1 SEHNR and CDR2 FQNEAQ (reference sequence). The CDR3 sequence is 14 residues long.

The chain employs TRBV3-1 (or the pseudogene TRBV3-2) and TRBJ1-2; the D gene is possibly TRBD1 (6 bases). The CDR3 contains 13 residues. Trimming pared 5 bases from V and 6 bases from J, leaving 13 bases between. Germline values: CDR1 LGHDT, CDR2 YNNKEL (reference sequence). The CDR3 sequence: CASSVQGFNGYTF. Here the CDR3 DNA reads TGTGCCAGCAGCGTACAGGGTTTCAATGGCTACACCTTC.

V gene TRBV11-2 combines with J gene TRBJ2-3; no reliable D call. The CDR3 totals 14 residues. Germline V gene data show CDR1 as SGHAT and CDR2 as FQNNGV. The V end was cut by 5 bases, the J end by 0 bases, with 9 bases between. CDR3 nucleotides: TGTGCCAGCAGCCTGCGCCCTAGCACAGATACGCAGTATTTT. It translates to CASSLRPSTDTQYF. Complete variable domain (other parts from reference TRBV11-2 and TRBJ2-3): EAGVAQSPRYKIIEKRQSVAFWCNPISGHATLYWYQQILGQGPKLLIQFQNNGVVDDSQLPKDRFSAERLKGVDSTLKIQPAKLEDSAVYLCASSLRPSTDTQYFGPGTRLTVL.